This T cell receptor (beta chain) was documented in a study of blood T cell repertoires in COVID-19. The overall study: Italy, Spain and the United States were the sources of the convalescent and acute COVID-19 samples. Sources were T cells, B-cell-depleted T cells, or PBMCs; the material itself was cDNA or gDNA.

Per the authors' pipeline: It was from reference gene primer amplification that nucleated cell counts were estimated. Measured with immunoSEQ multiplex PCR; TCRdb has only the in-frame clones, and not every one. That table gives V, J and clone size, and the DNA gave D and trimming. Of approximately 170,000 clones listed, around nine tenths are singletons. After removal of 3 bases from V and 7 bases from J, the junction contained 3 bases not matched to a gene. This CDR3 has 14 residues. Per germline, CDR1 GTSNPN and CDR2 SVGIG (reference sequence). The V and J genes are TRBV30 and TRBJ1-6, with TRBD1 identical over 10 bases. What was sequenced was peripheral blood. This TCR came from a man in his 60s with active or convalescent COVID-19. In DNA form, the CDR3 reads TGTGCCTGGAGAGAGGGACAGGGGAATTCACCCCTCCACTTT. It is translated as CAWREGQGNSPLHF.